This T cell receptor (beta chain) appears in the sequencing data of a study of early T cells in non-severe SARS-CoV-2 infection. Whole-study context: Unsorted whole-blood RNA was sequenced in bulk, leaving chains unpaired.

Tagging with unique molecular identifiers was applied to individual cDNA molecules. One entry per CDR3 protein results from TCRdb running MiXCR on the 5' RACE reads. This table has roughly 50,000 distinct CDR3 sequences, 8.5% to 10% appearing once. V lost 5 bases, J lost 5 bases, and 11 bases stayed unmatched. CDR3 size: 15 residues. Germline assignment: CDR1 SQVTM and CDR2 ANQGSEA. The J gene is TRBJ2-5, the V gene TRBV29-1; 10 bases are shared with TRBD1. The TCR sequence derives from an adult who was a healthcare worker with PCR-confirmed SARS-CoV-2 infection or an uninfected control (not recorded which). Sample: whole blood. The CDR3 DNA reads TGCAGCGTTTCCTCCGGGACAGGGGTGCGGGAGACCCAGTACTTC. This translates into CSVSSGTGVRETQYF.